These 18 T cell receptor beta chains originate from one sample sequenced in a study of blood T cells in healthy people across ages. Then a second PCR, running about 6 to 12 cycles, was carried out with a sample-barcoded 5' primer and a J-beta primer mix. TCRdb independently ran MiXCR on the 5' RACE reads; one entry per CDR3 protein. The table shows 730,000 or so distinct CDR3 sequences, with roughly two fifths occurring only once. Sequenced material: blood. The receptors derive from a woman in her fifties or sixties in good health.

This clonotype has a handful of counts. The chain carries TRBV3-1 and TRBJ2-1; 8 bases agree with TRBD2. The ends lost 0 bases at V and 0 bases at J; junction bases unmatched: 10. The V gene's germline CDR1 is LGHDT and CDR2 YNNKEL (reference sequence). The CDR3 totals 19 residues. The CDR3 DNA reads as TGTGCCAGCAGCCAAGATGGAGTAGGTAGCGGGGTCTCCTACAATGAGCAGTTCTTC. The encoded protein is CASSQDGVGSGVSYNEQFF.

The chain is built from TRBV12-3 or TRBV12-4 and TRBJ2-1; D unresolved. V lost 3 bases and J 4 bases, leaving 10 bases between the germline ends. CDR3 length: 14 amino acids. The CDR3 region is CASSLGWSYNEQFF. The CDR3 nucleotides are TGTGCCAGCAGTTTGGGATGGAGTTACAATGAGCAGTTCTTC.

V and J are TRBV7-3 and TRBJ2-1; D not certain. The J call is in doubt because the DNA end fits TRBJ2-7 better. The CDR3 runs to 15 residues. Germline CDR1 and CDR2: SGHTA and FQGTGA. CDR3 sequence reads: CASSLSFQSYNEQYF. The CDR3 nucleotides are TGTGCCAGCAGCTTAAGCTTCCAAAGCTACAATGAGCAGTACTTC.

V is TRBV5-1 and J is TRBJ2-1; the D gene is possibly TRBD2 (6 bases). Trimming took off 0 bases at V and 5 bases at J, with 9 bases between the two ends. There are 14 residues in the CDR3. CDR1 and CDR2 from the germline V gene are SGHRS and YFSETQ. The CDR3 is CASSLVGGNNEQFF. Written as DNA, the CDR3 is TGCGCCAGCAGCTTGGTGGGCGGGAACAATGAGCAGTTCTTC.

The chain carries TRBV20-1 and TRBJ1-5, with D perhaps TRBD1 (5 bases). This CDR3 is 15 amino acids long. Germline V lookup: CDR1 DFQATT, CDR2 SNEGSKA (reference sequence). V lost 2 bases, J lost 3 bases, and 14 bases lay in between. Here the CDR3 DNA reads TGCAGTGCTAGACGGGCAGGGTCCGACAATCAGCCCCAGCATTTT. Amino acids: CSARRAGSDNQPQHF.

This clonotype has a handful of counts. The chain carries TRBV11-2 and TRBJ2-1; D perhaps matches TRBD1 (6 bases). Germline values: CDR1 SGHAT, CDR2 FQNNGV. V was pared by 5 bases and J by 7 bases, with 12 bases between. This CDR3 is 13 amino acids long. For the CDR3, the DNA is TGTGCCAGCAGCATACAGGGTACGAATGAGCAGTTCTTC. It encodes CASSIQGTNEQFF.

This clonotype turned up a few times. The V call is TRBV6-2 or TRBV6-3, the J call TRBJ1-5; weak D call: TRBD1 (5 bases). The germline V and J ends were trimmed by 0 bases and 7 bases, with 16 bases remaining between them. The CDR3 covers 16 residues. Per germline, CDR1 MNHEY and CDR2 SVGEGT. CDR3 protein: CASSYSSRGTGQPQHF. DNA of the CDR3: TGTGCCAGCAGTTACTCGAGTAGGGGCACGGGGCAGCCCCAGCATTTT.

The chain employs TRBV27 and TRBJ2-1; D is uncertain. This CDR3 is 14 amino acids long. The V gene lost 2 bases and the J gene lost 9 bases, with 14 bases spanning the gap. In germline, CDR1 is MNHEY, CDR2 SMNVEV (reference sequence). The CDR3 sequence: CASSLNQKVGEQFF. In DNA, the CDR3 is TGTGCCAGCAGTTTAAACCAAAAGGTGGGTGAGCAGTTCTTC.

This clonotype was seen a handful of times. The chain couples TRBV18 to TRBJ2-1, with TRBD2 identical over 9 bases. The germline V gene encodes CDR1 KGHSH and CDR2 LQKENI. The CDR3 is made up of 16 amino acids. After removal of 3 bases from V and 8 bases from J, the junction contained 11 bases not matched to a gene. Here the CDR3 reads CASSPGVSGGLDEQFF. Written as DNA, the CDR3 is TGTGCCAGCTCACCGGGAGTTAGCGGGGGTCTCGATGAGCAGTTCTTC.

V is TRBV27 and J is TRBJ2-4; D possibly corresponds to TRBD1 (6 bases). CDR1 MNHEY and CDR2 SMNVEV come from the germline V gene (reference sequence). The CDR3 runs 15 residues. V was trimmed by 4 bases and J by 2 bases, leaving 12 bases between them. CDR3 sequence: CASSSTGMTKNIQYF. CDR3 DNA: TGTGCCAGCAGTTCCACAGGGATGACCAAAAACATTCAGTACTTC.

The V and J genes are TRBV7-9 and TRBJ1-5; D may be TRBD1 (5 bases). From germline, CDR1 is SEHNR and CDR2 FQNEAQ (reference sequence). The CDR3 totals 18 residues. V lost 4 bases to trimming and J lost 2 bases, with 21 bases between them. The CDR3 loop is CASSSSGRGPEGNQPQHF. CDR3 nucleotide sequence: TGTGCCAGCAGCTCCTCCGGGCGGGGACCGGAGGGCAATCAGCCCCAGCATTTT.

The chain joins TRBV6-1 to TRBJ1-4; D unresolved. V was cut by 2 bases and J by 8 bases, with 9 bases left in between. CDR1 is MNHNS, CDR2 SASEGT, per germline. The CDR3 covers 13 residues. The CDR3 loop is CASSELGSEKLFF. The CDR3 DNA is TGTGCCAGCAGTGAATTAGGATCCGAAAAACTGTTTTTT.

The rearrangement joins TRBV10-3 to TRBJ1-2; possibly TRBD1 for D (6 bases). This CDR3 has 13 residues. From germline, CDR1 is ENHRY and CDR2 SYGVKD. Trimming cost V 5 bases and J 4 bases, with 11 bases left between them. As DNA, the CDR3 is TGTGCCATCAGTTCCCAGGGGACCTATGGCTACACCTTC. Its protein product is CAISSQGTYGYTF.

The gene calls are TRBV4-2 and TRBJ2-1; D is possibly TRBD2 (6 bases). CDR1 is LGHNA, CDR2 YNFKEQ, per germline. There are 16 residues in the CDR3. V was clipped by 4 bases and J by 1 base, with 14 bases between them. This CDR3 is CASSPWGSGSYNEQFF. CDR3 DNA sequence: TGTGCCAGCAGCCCCTGGGGTAGCGGTTCCTACAATGAGCAGTTCTTC.

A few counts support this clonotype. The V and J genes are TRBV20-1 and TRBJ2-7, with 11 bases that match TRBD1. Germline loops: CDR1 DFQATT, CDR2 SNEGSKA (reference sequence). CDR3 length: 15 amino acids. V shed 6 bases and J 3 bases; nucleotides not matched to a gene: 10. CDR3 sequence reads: CSAPAGGTGGYEQYF. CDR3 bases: TGCAGTGCCCCAGCCGGAGGGACAGGGGGCTACGAGCAGTACTTC.

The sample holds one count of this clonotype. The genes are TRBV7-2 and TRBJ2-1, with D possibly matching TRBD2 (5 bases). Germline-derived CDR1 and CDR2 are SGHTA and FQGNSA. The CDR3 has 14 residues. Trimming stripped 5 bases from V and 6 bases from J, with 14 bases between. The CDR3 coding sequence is TGTGCCAGCAGCCCCGTCGGCACTAGCAATGAGCAGTTCTTC. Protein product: CASSPVGTSNEQFF.

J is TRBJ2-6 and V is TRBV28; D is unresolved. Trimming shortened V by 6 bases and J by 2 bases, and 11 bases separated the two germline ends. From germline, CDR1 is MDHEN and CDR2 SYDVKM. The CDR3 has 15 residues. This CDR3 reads CASRRGVPGANVLTF. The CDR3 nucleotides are TGTGCCAGCAGGCGCGGTGTCCCTGGGGCCAACGTCCTGACTTTC.

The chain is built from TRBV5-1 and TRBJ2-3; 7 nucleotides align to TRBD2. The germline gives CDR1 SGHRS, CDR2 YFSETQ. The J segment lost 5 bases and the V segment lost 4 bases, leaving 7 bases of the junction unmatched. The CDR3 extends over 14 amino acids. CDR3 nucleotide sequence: TGCGCCAGCAGCATGAGCGGGGAGGTAGATACGCAGTATTTT. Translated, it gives CASSMSGEVDTQYF.